This T cell receptor beta chain appears in the sequencing data of a study of cytomegalovirus exposure and HLA in healthy donors. V was shortened by 4 bases and J by 4 bases, with 8 bases between the two germline ends. Germline V gene lookup returns CDR1 SGHAT and CDR2 FQNNGV. The CDR3 loop spans 13 amino acids. Of note for this clone: No antigen is known for it.

PCR amplification relied on 60 Vbeta primers (plus 13 Jbeta primers). TCRdb's copy holds only in-frame clones and misses some; the assay was immunoSEQ multiplex PCR. The table records more than 80,000 clones, 78% of them present only once. Regarding donors, all were healthy bone marrow donors. Although they were nominally healthy when sampled, donors likely had unrecorded immune exposures. Study results and limitations: By HLA locus, TCR association rates varied in a later analysis, with DRB1 showing the most and HLA-C the fewest. Reports described diagnosis of cytomegalovirus status by the classifier as highly specific and sensitive.

The chain is built from TRBV11-2 and TRBJ2-1; TRBD1 might be the D (6 bases). What was sequenced was PBMCs. The origin of this receptor is a woman between 40 and 55 years old in good health and CMV-seropositive. This chain's CDR3 is CASSSGVYNEQFF. The CDR3 nucleotides read TGTGCCAGCAGCTCAGGGGTTTACAATGAGCAGTTCTTC.